Each of the 13 T cell receptor beta chains below was sequenced from the same sample in a study of blood T cells in healthy people across ages. The use of a sample-barcoded 5' primer and a J-beta primer mix characterized a second PCR of roughly 6 to 11 cycles. TCRdb passed the 5' RACE reads through MiXCR, listing each CDR3 protein once. Here the sample spans around 690,000 distinct CDR3 sequences, around three fifths being singletons. The sequenced material came from blood. These receptors originate from a man in his fifties or sixties in good health.

This clonotype appeared once. This sequence joins TRBV7-2 and TRBJ2-7, with 9 bases lining up with TRBD1. The CDR3 length is 16 residues. V lost 2 bases to trimming and J lost 4 bases; unmatched junction nucleotides: 9. Germline assignment: CDR1 SGHTA and CDR2 FQGNSA. This CDR3 reads CASSLRQGDLPYEQYF. As DNA, the CDR3 is TGTGCCAGCAGCTTAAGACAGGGGGACCTCCCATACGAGCAGTACTTC.

This chain links TRBV10-3 with TRBJ2-3; D gene uncertain. The CDR3 totals 14 residues. V lost 5 bases and J 2 bases, leaving 11 bases between the germline ends. CDR1 and CDR2 from the germline V gene are ENHRY and SYGVKD. CDR3 coding DNA: TGTGCCATCAGTTATGACAAGAACACAGATACGCAGTATTTT. Translated, it gives CAISYDKNTDTQYF.

The CDR3 loop is CASSLAFPGSSYEQYF. In DNA form, the CDR3 reads TGCGCCAGCAGCTTGGCCTTTCCCGGAAGCTCCTACGAGCAGTACTTC. The genes are TRBV5-1 and TRBJ2-7; no definite D call. V was cut by 0 bases and J by 0 bases, with 13 bases left in between. The V gene's germline CDR1 is SGHRS and CDR2 YFSETQ. There are 16 residues in the CDR3. The full variable domain, completed using reference TRBV5-1 and TRBJ2-7, is KAGVTQTPRYLIKTRGQQVTLSCSPISGHRSVSWYQQTPGQGLQFLFEYFSETQRNKGNFPGRFSGRQFSNSRSEMNVSTLELGDSALYLCASSLAFPGSSYEQYFGPGTRLTVT.

This clonotype occurred a few times. The chain joins TRBV6-2 or TRBV6-3 to TRBJ2-3; D is possibly TRBD1 (5 bases). Germline assignment: CDR1 MNHEY and CDR2 SVGEGT. Trimming removed 2 bases from V and 2 bases from J, with 5 bases in between. There are 13 residues in the CDR3. CDR3 sequence reads: CASSYGATDTQYF. The CDR3 nucleotides are TGTGCCAGCAGTTACGGGGCCACAGATACGCAGTATTTT.

The chain links TRBV18 to TRBJ1-1; D is uncertain. The CDR3 has 14 residues. From germline, CDR1 is KGHSH and CDR2 LQKENI. V was cut by 1 base and J by 0 bases, with 6 bases left in between. The CDR3 DNA is TGTGCCAGCTCACCACAGGTTATGAACACTGAAGCTTTCTTT. Its protein product is CASSPQVMNTEAFF.

This clonotype was counted a single time. The gene calls are TRBV5-1 and TRBJ2-2; a weak D match, TRBD1 (5 bases). The CDR3 length is 13 residues. Between the trimmed V and J ends, which lost 7 bases and 5 bases, there was a span of 12 bases. The germline V gene encodes CDR1 SGHRS and CDR2 YFSETQ. The CDR3 protein is CASLWGGTGELFF. The CDR3 DNA reads TGCGCCAGCCTGTGGGGCGGAACCGGGGAGCTGTTTTTT.

This clonotype has ten or more counts. The V gene is TRBV2, the J gene TRBJ2-5, with TRBD1 as a possible D gene (5 bases). The CDR3 contains 14 residues. Germline V gives CDR1 SNHLY, CDR2 FYNNEI. V was trimmed by 0 bases and J by 5 bases, leaving 10 bases between them. The CDR3 DNA reads TGTGCCAGCAGTGAAGCGTACAAGGGGGAGACCCAGTACTTC. Residues: CASSEAYKGETQYF.

This clonotype was recorded only once. An end of the junction does not agree with germline; a read error may underlie this. This chain connects TRBV6-2 or TRBV6-3 to TRBJ1-6; D possibly corresponds to TRBD1 (5 bases). The CDR3 spans 16 residues. The germline CDR1 and CDR2 sequences are MNHEY and SVGEGT. In nucleotides, the CDR3 is TGTGCCGGCAGTTACTCTCCTCGGGGCCTGGGTTCACCCCTCCACTTT. As protein: CAGSYSPRGLGSPLHF.

This clonotype was seen more than once but under ten times. The chain has TRBV7-2 and TRBJ2-7; D is possibly TRBD2 (5 bases). The J call is in doubt because the DNA end fits TRBJ2-4 better. The CDR3 consists of 16 residues. The germline V gene has CDR1 SGHTA and CDR2 FQGNSA. DNA of the CDR3: TGTGCCAGCAGTACACTGCCGCCGGGGTTAGGAGACATTCAGTACTTC. Residues: CASSTLPPGLGDIQYF.

This clonotype occurred a few times. The chain uses TRBV12-3 or TRBV12-4 and TRBJ2-6; D is possibly TRBD1 (6 bases). The CDR3 length is 15 residues. V gave up 6 bases and J gave up 4 bases, with 13 bases separating them. CDR3 in amino acids: CASSQTGPGANVLTF. The CDR3 DNA follows: TGTGCCAGCAGCCAGACAGGTCCCGGGGCCAACGTCCTGACTTTC.

CDR3 in DNA: TGTGCCAGCAGCCAGGACCCCACCGGCAATGGCTACACCTTC. Its translation is CASSQDPTGNGYTF. This rearrangement joins TRBV4-2 to TRBJ1-2; D gene uncertain. V dropped 3 bases and J dropped 6 bases, with 14 bases sitting between them. In germline, CDR1 is LGHNA, CDR2 YNFKEQ. There are 14 residues in the CDR3.

The rearrangement links TRBV11-2 to TRBJ1-1; D is possibly TRBD1 (6 bases). The germline V gene encodes CDR1 SGHAT and CDR2 FQNNGV. Trimming stripped 2 bases from V and 11 bases from J, with 12 bases between. The CDR3 consists of 12 residues. The CDR3 sequence is CASSLLQGSAFF. The CDR3, as DNA: TGTGCCAGCAGCTTACTGCAGGGGTCGGCTTTCTTT. Complete variable domain (other parts from reference TRBV11-2 and TRBJ1-1): EAGVAQSPRYKIIEKRQSVAFWCNPISGHATLYWYQQILGQGPKLLIQFQNNGVVDDSQLPKDRFSAERLKGVDSTLKIQPAKLEDSAVYLCASSLLQGSAFFGQGTRLTVV.

V is TRBV19 and J is TRBJ2-1; TRBD2 is a possible D gene (6 bases). Trimming shortened V by 4 bases and J by 2 bases, and 9 bases separated the two germline ends. Germline-derived CDR1 and CDR2 are LNHDA and SQIVND (reference sequence). The CDR3 covers 14 residues. The CDR3, as DNA: TGTGCCAGTAGTAGGGCGGGGACCTACAATGAGCAGTTCTTC. Residues: CASSRAGTYNEQFF.